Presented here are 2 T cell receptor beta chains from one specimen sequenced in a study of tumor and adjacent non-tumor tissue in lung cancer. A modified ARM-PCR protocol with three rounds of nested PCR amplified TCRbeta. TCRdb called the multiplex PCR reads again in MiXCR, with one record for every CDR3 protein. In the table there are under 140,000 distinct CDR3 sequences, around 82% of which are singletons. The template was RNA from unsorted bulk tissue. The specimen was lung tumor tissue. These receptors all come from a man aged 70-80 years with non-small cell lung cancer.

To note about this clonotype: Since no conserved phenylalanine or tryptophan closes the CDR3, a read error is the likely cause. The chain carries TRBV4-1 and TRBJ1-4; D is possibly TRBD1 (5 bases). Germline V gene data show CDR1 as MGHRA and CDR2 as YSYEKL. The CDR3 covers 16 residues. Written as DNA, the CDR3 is TGCGCCAGCAACCAAGCACGAGGGCAGGGTAGTGAGAAACTGTTTTCT. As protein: CASNQARGQGSEKLFS.

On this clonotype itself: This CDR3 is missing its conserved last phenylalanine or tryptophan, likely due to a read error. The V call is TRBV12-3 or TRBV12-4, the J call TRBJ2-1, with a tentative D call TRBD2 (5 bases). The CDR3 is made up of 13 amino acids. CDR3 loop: CAGSFGMGSEQFL. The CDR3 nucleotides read TGTGCCGGCAGTTTCGGCATGGGGAGTGAGCAGTTCCTC.